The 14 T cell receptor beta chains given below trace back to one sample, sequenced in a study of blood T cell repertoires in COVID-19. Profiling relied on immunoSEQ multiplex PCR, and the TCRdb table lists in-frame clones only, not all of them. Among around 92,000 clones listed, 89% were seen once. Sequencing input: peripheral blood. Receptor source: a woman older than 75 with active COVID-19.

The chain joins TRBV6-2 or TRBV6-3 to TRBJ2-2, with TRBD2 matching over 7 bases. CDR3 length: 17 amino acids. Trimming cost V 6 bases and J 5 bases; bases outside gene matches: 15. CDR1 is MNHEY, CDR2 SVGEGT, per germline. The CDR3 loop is CASSPSRGGWGTGELFF. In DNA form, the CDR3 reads TGTGCCAGCAGCCCCTCCCGCGGGGGATGGGGTACCGGGGAGCTGTTTTTT.

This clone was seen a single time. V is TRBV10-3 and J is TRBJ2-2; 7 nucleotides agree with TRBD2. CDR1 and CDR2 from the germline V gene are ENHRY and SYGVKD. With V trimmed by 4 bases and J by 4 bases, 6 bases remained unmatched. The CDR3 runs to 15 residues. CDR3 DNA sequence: TGTGCCATCAGTGGAGGTAGCGGGCCCACCGGGGAGCTGTTTTTT. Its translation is CAISGGSGPTGELFF.

Here the CDR3 reads CASSPTGNTGELFF. Here the CDR3 DNA reads TGTGCCAGCAGCCCGACAGGGAACACCGGGGAGCTGTTTTTT. V gene TRBV7-3 combines with J gene TRBJ2-2; D is possibly TRBD1 (6 bases). Germline CDR1 and CDR2: SGHTA and FQGTGA. This CDR3 has 14 amino acids. V was shortened by 5 bases and J by 1 base, with 8 bases between the two germline ends.

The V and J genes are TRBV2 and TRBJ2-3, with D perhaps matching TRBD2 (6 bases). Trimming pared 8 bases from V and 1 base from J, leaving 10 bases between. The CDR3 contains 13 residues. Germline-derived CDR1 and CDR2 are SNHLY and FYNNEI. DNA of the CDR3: TGTGCCAGCCGGCGGGACCGCACAGATACGCAGTATTTT. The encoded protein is CASRRDRTDTQYF. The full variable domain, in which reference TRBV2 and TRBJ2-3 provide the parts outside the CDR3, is EPEVTQTPSHQVTQMGQEVILRCVPISNHLYFYWYRQILGQKVEFLVSFYNNEISEKSEIFDDQFSVERPDGSNFTLKIRSTKLEDSAMYFCASRRDRTDTQYFGPGTRLTVL.

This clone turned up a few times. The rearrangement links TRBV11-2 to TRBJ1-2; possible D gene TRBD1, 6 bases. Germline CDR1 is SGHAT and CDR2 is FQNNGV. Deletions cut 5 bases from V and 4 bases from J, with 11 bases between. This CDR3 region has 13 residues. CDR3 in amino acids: CASSPTGLYGYTF. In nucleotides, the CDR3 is TGTGCCAGCAGCCCAACAGGGCTCTATGGCTACACCTTC.

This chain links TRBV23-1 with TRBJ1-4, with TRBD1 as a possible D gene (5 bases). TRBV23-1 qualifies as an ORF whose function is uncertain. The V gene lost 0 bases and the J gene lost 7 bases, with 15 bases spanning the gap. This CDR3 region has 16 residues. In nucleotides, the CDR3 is TGCGCCAGCAGTCAATCGTTCAGGGCCTGGGGTGAAAAACTGTTTTTT. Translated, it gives CASSQSFRAWGEKLFF.

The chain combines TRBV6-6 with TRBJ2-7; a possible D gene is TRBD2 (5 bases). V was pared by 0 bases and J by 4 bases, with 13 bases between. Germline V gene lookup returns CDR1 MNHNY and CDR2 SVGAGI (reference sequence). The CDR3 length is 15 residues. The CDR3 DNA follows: TGTGCCAGCAGTTACTCTGGAGGTGGTGGGTACGAGCAGTACTTC. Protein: CASSYSGGGGYEQYF.

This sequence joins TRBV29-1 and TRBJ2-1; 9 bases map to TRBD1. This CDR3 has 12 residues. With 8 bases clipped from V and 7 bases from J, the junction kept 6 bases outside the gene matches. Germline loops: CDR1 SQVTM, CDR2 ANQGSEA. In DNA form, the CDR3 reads TGCAGCCCGCCGGACAGGGGTAATGAGCAGTTCTTC. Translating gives CSPPDRGNEQFF.

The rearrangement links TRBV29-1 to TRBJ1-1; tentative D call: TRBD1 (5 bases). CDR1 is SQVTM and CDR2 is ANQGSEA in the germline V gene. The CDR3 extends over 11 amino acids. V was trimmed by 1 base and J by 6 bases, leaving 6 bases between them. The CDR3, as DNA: TGCAGCGTTGAAGCAGGGTCTGAAGCTTTCTTT. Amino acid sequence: CSVEAGSEAFF.

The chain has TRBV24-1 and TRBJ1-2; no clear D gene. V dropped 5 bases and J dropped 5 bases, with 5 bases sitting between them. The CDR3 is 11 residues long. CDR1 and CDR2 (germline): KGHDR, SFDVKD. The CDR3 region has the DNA TGTGCCACCAGTGCCGGGTATGGCTACACCTTC. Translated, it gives CATSAGYGYTF.

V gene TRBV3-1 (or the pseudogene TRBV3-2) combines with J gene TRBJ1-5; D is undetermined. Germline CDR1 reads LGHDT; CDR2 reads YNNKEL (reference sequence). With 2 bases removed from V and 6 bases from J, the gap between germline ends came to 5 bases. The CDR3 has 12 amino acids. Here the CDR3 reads CASSQSGQPQHF. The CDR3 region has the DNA TGTGCCAGCAGCCAATCGGGTCAGCCCCAGCATTTT.

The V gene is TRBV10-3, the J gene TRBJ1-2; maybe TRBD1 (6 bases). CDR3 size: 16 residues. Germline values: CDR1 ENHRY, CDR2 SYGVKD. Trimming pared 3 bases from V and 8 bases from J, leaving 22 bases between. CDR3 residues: CAISEPRDKAFMGYTF. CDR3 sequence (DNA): TGTGCCATCAGTGAACCCCGGGACAAAGCCTTTATGGGCTACACCTTC.

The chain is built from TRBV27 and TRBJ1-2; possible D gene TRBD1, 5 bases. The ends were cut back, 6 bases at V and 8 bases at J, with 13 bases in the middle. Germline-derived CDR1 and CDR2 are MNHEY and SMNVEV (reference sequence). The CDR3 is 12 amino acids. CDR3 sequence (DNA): TGTGCCAGCAGCTCCGTGGGGGGAGGCTACACCTTC. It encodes CASSSVGGGYTF.

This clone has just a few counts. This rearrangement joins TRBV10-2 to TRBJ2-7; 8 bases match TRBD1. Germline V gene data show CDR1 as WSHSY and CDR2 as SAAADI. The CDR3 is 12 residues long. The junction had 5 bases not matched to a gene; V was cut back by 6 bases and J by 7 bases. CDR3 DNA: TGCGCCAGCAGGGGACAGGCCTGGGAGCAGTACTTC. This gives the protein CASRGQAWEQYF.